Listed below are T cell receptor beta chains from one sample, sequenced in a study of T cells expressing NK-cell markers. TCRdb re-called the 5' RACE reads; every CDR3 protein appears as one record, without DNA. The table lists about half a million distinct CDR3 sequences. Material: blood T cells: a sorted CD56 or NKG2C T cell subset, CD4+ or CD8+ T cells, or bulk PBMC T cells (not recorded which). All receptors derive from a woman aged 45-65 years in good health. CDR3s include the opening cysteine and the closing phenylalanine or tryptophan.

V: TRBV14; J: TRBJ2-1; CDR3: CASSDTPRSKPNEQFF
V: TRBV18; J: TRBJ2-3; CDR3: CASSQREGYSTDTQYF
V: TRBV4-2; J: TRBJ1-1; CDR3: CASRQRQGLNTEAFF
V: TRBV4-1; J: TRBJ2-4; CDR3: CASSQPRRGLAKNIQYF
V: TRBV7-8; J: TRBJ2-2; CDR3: CASSLRAQGNTGELFF
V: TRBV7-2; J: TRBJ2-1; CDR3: CASSLVLGGSEQFF
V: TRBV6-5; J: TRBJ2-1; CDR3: CASRRRSGRAVREQFF
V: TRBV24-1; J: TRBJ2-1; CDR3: CATQLAGPSYNEQFF
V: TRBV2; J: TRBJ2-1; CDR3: CASSVSGGAYNEQFF
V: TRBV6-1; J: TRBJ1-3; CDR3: CASSEQTAGLGNTIYF
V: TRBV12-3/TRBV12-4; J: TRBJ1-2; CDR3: CASSVGQGVYGYTF
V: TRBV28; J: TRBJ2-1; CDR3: CASRPDRGGHNEQFF
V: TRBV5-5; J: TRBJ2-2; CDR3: CASSLGTSWNRELFF
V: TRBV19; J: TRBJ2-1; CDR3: CASSQSGGTYNEQFF
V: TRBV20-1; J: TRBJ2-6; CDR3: CSARNPLAPSSGANVLTF
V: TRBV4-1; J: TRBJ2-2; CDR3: CASSPRRGGRERGELFF
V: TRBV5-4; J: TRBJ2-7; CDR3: CASSLAGTATYEQYF
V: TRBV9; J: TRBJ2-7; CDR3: CASSYSGTSSYEQYF
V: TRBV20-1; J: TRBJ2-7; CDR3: CSATTGLAGTSYEQYF
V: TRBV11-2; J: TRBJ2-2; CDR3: CASSPGPGFGELFF
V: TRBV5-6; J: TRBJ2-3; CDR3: CASSPIAGGKGDTQYF
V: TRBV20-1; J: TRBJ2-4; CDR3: CSAPGKENIQYF